This entry is about one TCR beta chain. Its antigen is unknown. The sample belongs to a study of T cell responses to AZD1222 COVID-19 vaccine. Findings and limits, study-wide: Distributed over spike, vaccine-associated CD4 TCRs predominated at 160-218 and 743-854. A mostly white British donor set with more females was recruited, and clonal diversity was possibly underestimated. The breadth and depth of Spike-specific TCRs increased once two AZD1222 doses had been given.

Data came from immunoSEQ multiplex PCR; TCRdb stores just in-frame clones and leaves some out. Its table records over 120,000 clones. V lost 2 bases, J lost 1 base, and 8 bases stayed unmatched. The CDR3 has 17 residues. Germline V gene data show CDR1 as SGHDT and CDR2 as YYEEEE. The sample comprised peripheral blood. The clonotype comes from an adult in good health. The V call is TRBV5-6, the J call TRBJ2-2, with 7 positions matching TRBD1. The DNA for the CDR3 is TGTGCCAGCAGCTTCCGCTCCGGGACAGAGAACACCGGGGAGCTGTTTTTT. Amino acid sequence: CASSFRSGTENTGELFF.